Listed below are T cell receptor beta chains from one sample, sequenced in a study of shared clonotypes between healthy human individuals. The method was immunoSEQ multiplex PCR; TCRdb's version includes in-frame clones alone and lacks a portion of them. This sample has over 2,000,000 clones, with 85% to 95% found just once. The sequenced sample was naive CD8+ T cells from PBMCs. The receptors were gathered from a man between 18 and 29 years old in good health. Some clones in this sample may be carry-over from other donors' samples. Each CDR3 is given with its conserved first and last residue. Fields, in order: CDR3 protein, CDR3 DNA, D gene, clone size, V gene, J gene. D genes are given only for firm matches. Clone size is not always given. Where it is, it says once, few, many or a class for expanded clones.

CASSFLSGAQYF,TGTGCCAGCAGCTTCCTGAGTGGGGCCCAGTACTTC,.,many,TRBV11-2,TRBJ2-5
CASSGTWRNTEAFF,TGTGCCAGCAGCGGGACTTGGCGCAACACTGAAGCTTTCTTT,.,.,TRBV28,TRBJ1-1
CASSQDLDGRYTGELFF,TGCGCCAGCAGCCAAGATCTAGACGGGAGGTATACCGGGGAGCTGTTTTTT,TRBD2,.,TRBV4-3,TRBJ2-2
CASSPGPAGEGNYGYTF,TGTGCCAGCAGTCCGGGACCCGCCGGCGAGGGAAACTATGGCTACACCTTC,.,.,TRBV9,TRBJ1-2
CASSKTQGRNTEAFF,TGTGCCAGCAGCAAAACACAGGGCAGGAACACTGAAGCTTTCTTT,.,once,TRBV7-6,TRBJ1-1
CATSPGPANTGELFF,TGCGCCACCTCCCCAGGTCCAGCTAACACCGGGGAGCTGTTTTTT,.,.,TRBV10-2,TRBJ2-2
CASSSFDRIYGYTF,TGTGCCAGCAGTTCATTCGACAGAATCTATGGCTACACCTTC,.,.,TRBV6-5,TRBJ1-2
CASSPELTVIGNTIYF,TGTGCCAGCTCACCCGAACTGACTGTTATAGGAAACACCATATATTTT,.,.,TRBV18,TRBJ1-3
CASSLASSGLQETQYF,TGTGCCAGCAGCTTAGCTTCTAGCGGACTACAAGAGACCCAGTACTTC,TRBD2,.,TRBV7-8,TRBJ2-5
CASSPRQDVRRLAGTGEQFF,TGTGCCAGCAGTCCCCGACAAGATGTTCGTCGGCTAGCGGGAACTGGTGAGCAGTTCTTC,TRBD2,.,TRBV28,TRBJ2-1
CASSVNSGTSGYEQYF,TGTGCCAGCAGCGTCAATTCCGGGACTAGCGGCTACGAGCAGTACTTC,TRBD2,.,TRBV9,TRBJ2-7
CASSLPGATGELFF,TGTGCCAGCAGCCTCCCGGGGGCCACCGGGGAGCTGTTTTTT,.,.,TRBV2,TRBJ2-2
CSVVSQGPYEQYF,TGCAGCGTTGTTTCGCAGGGACCCTACGAGCAGTACTTC,.,.,TRBV29-1,TRBJ2-7
CASSYRGVVVYEQYF,TGTGCCAGCAGTTACAGGGGGGTAGTCGTCTACGAGCAGTACTTC,.,once,TRBV6-6,TRBJ2-7
CASSVEGGTDTQYF,TGTGCCAGCAGCGTAGAAGGGGGCACAGATACGCAGTATTTT,.,.,TRBV9,TRBJ2-3
CASSLPREDTEAFF,TGTGCCAGCAGTTTACCCAGGGAGGACACTGAAGCTTTCTTT,.,.,TRBV28,TRBJ1-1
CASSHRDPETQYF,TGTGCCAGCAGCCACCGGGACCCCGAGACCCAGTACTTC,.,.,TRBV28,TRBJ2-5
CASSEGRGQMNTEAFF,TGTGCCAGCAGCGAGGGCCGGGGACAGATGAACACTGAAGCTTTCTTT,TRBD1,.,TRBV9,TRBJ1-1
CASSPWAGSNQPQHF,TGCGCCAGCAGCCCTTGGGCAGGGAGCAATCAGCCCCAGCATTTT,.,.,TRBV4-1,TRBJ1-5
CASSAGVYEQYF,TGTGCCAGTTCGGCAGGAGTCTACGAGCAGTACTTC,.,.,TRBV7-9,TRBJ2-7
CASSLTWDSQGGYTF,TGTGCCAGCAGCTTAACATGGGACAGCCAGGGCGGCTACACCTTC,TRBD1,once,TRBV7-9,TRBJ1-2
CASSIGGETQYF,TGTGCCAGCAGCATTGGAGGGGAGACCCAGTACTTC,.,.,TRBV11-2,TRBJ2-5
CASSLAVRGRNEQYF,TGCGCCAGCAGCTTGGCGGTCAGGGGGCGGAACGAGCAGTACTTC,TRBD1,.,TRBV5-1,TRBJ2-7
CAWTAKDSGWTEAFF,TGTGCCTGGACCGCAAAGGACAGTGGATGGACTGAAGCTTTCTTT,.,.,TRBV30,TRBJ1-1
CASKTGRDTGELFF,TGTGCCAGCAAGACAGGGAGAGACACCGGGGAGCTGTTTTTT,TRBD1,.,TRBV27,TRBJ2-2
CASSHLTTGVQYF,TGCGCCAGCAGCCATCTTACAACAGGGGTGCAGTACTTC,TRBD1,.,TRBV4-3,TRBJ2-7
CASSLGRQGSFNEQYF,TGCGCCAGCAGCTTGGGGAGACAGGGTTCTTTTAACGAGCAGTACTTC,TRBD1,once,TRBV5-1,TRBJ2-7
CASSLGGHFGYTF,TGCGCCAGCAGCTTGGGGGGCCACTTTGGCTACACCTTC,.,.,TRBV5-1,TRBJ1-2
CASSSRTLQETQYF,TGTGCCAGCAGCAGCCGGACACTTCAAGAGACCCAGTACTTC,.,.,TRBV7-9,TRBJ2-5
CASSLAGGDTYGYTF,TGTGCCAGCAGCTTGGCAGGGGGCGATACCTATGGCTACACCTTC,TRBD1,.,TRBV5-6,TRBJ1-2
CASSSPLGQVKYNEQFF,TGTGCCAGCAGTTCACCCCTTGGACAGGTAAAGTACAATGAGCAGTTCTTC,TRBD1,.,TRBV27,TRBJ2-1
CASSPHRDRPLRAYSNQPQHF,TGTGCCAGCAGCCCCCACCGGGACAGGCCTCTCAGGGCGTATAGCAATCAGCCCCAGCATTTT,TRBD1,.,TRBV7-3,TRBJ1-5
CASSGDGDTYNEQFF,TGTGCCAGCAGTGGGGACGGAGACACCTACAATGAGCAGTTCTTC,.,.,TRBV6-5,TRBJ2-1
CASSQDGSSYNEQFF,TGTGCCAGCAGCCAAGACGGGAGCTCCTACAATGAGCAGTTCTTC,.,.,TRBV27,TRBJ2-1
CASTFPSGPKNTEAFF,TGTGCCAGCACCTTCCCCTCGGGACCCAAGAACACTGAAGCTTTCTTT,.,.,TRBV6-6,TRBJ1-1
CASSLWAGEDGYTF,TGTGCCAGCAGCTTGTGGGCAGGGGAGGATGGCTACACCTTC,.,.,TRBV5-6,TRBJ1-2
CAISELLSGNTIYF,TGTGCCATCAGTGAGCTCCTCTCTGGAAACACCATATATTTT,.,.,TRBV10-3,TRBJ1-3
CATSRERATYNEQFF,TGTGCCACCAGCAGAGAGCGGGCTACCTACAATGAGCAGTTCTTC,.,.,TRBV15,TRBJ2-1
CASSWGQGYTEAFF,TGTGCCAGCAGTTGGGGACAGGGTTATACTGAAGCTTTCTTT,TRBD1,.,TRBV27,TRBJ1-1
CSVETSPGELFF,TGCAGCGTTGAGACTAGTCCCGGGGAGCTGTTTTTT,.,.,TRBV29-1,TRBJ2-2
CASSLAKYNEQFF,TGTGCCAGCAGCTTGGCCAAATACAATGAGCAGTTCTTC,.,.,TRBV5-8,TRBJ2-1
CSGTGTASGITDTQYF,TGCAGTGGTACGGGGACGGCTAGCGGGATAACAGATACGCAGTATTTT,TRBD2,.,TRBV29-1,TRBJ2-3
CASSIRPGAFYNEQFF,TGTGCCAGTAGTATCCGGCCCGGGGCCTTCTACAATGAGCAGTTCTTC,.,.,TRBV19,TRBJ2-1
CASSLVGAGLYEQYF,TGCGCCAGCAGCTTGGTCGGGGCGGGTTTGTACGAGCAGTACTTC,.,.,TRBV5-1,TRBJ2-7
CASSPSSGAYNEQFF,TGCGCCAGCAGCCCATCTAGCGGGGCCTACAATGAGCAGTTCTTC,TRBD2,.,TRBV4-1,TRBJ2-1